This TCR beta chain derives from a study of blood T cell repertoires in COVID-19. Study overall: From the United States, Italy and Spain came samples of acute and convalescent COVID-19.

Measured with immunoSEQ multiplex PCR; TCRdb has only the in-frame clones, and not every one. The sample gives approximately 90,000 clones, about 80% of which show up once; approximately 21% is in the top ten. The TCR comes from an elderly woman with acute or convalescent COVID-19. The sample comprised peripheral blood.

The CDR3 is CASSTNSGNEFF. The CDR3 bases are TGTGCCAGCAGTACGAATAGCGGGAACGAGTTCTTC. The chain is built from TRBV7-2 and TRBJ2-1, with 8 bases fitting TRBD2. The CDR3 is made up of 12 amino acids. Germline CDR1 and CDR2: SGHTA and FQGNSA. The J segment lost 14 bases and the V segment lost 6 bases, leaving 9 bases of the junction unmatched.